One and the same sample provided the 29 T cell receptor beta chains below, sequenced in a study of CXCR4 blockade with PD-1 therapy in pancreatic cancer. Measured with immunoSEQ multiplex PCR; TCRdb has only the in-frame clones, and not every one. The sample records around 6,400 clones, about a third being singletons. The material sequenced was tumor tissue. These receptors were collected from a human donor with pancreatic ductal adenocarcinoma.

This clone was detected ten times or more. The rearrangement uses TRBV11-3 and TRBJ2-7, with D uncertain. The CDR3 extends over 16 amino acids. The germline V gene encodes CDR1 SGHNT and CDR2 YENEEA. The V and J ends lost 3 bases and 3 bases respectively, with 18 bases between them. As DNA, the CDR3 is TGTGCCAGCAGCTTGTGGTCTGTGCGGTTAAACTACGAGCAGTACTTC. Protein product: CASSLWSVRLNYEQYF.

In its sample, this clone was seen once. The V gene is TRBV5-1, the J gene TRBJ1-4; D is ambiguous. Trimming took 0 bases from V and 0 from J, leaving 6 bases between them. The CDR3 runs 15 residues. The germline gives CDR1 SGHRS, CDR2 YFSETQ. The CDR3 nucleotides are TGCGCCAGCAGCTTGGGGACTGCAACTAATGAAAAACTGTTTTTT. Translation: CASSLGTATNEKLFF.

This clone was seen a few times. This chain links TRBV18 with TRBJ2-5; D assignment may be TRBD1 or TRBD2 (5 bases each). Trimming took off 0 bases at V and 5 bases at J, with 10 bases between the two ends. This CDR3 has 14 amino acids. Germline V lookup: CDR1 KGHSH, CDR2 LQKENI. DNA of the CDR3: TGTGCCAGCTCACCACCGGGACGGACGGAGACCCAGTACTTC. Residues: CASSPPGRTETQYF.

This clone has just a few counts. At one of its ends the junction is not consistent with the germline gene, which may arise from a read error. The genes are TRBV11-3 and TRBJ2-2; D is uncertain. Per germline, CDR1 SGHNT and CDR2 YENEEA. The CDR3 has 15 residues. The CDR3: CASNLQARWGGELFF. The CDR3, as DNA: TGTGCCAGCAACTTACAAGCGCGCTGGGGCGGGGAGCTGTTTTTT. The full variable domain, rest sourced from reference TRBV11-3 and TRBJ2-2, is EAGVVQSPRYKIIEKKQPVAFWCNPISGHNTLYWYLQNLGQGPELLIRYENEEAVDDSQLPKDRFSAERLKGVDSTLKIQPAELGDSAVYLCASNLQARWGGELFFGEGSRLTVL.

The chain is built from TRBV5-1 and TRBJ2-2; D is undetermined. Between the trimmed V and J ends, which lost 0 bases and 8 bases, there was a span of 11 bases. Germline values: CDR1 SGHRS, CDR2 YFSETQ. The CDR3 contains 14 residues. The DNA of the CDR3 is TGCGCCAGCAGCTTGGATGTTGCTAGGGGGGAGCTGTTTTTT. This encodes CASSLDVARGELFF.

The J gene is TRBJ2-3, the V gene TRBV14, with 7 bases matching TRBD2. With 3 bases clipped from V and 7 bases from J, the junction kept 4 bases outside the gene matches. This CDR3 has 13 residues. Germline CDR1 reads SGHDN; CDR2 reads FVKESK. CDR3 coding DNA: TGTGCCAGCAGCCAGGGACTATCCCATACGCAGTATTTT. Translating it yields CASSQGLSHTQYF.

V is TRBV15 and J is TRBJ2-3, with no clear D. The CDR3 spans 15 residues. Germline CDR1 is LNHNV and CDR2 is YYDKDF (reference sequence). Trimming removed 5 bases from V and 2 bases from J, with 14 bases in between. The CDR3 protein is CATSQDWANTDTQYF. CDR3 sequence (DNA): TGTGCCACCAGCCAAGACTGGGCCAACACAGATACGCAGTATTTT.

The chain has TRBV19 and TRBJ1-4, with D tentatively TRBD1 (5 bases). The germline V and J ends were trimmed by 3 bases and 5 bases, with 13 bases remaining between them. The CDR3 runs to 15 residues. Germline lookup yields CDR1 LNHDA and CDR2 SQIVND (reference sequence). CDR3 in DNA: TGTGCCAGTAGTATGGCAGGGTGGAAGAATGAAAAACTGTTTTTT. Translating it yields CASSMAGWKNEKLFF.

The V and J genes are TRBV28 and TRBJ1-5, with 11 bases lining up with TRBD1. Per germline, CDR1 MDHEN and CDR2 SYDVKM. The length of the CDR3 is 13 residues. CDR3 residues: CAARTGGGQPQHF. The DNA of the CDR3 is TGTGCAGCGAGGACAGGGGGCGGGCAGCCCCAGCATTTT.

The chain couples TRBV6-8 to TRBJ1-4; tentatively, D is TRBD1 (5 bases). This CDR3 contains 12 residues. Germline V gene lookup returns CDR1 MNHGY and CDR2 SAAAGT. The germline V and J ends were trimmed by 4 bases and 11 bases, with 11 bases remaining between them. CDR3 nucleotide sequence: TGTGCCAGCAGTTCCCAGGGTGGGAAACTGTTTTTT. Its translation: CASSSQGGKLFF.

CDR3 residues: CASSSSGRRNQPQHF. The CDR3 coding sequence is TGTGCCAGCAGTTCCTCGGGACGTCGCAATCAGCCCCAGCATTTT. The chain couples TRBV28 to TRBJ1-5; D might be TRBD1 (5 bases). Germline CDR1 is MDHEN and CDR2 is SYDVKM. V lost 4 bases and J lost 2, with 12 bases in between. The CDR3 has 15 amino acids.

This clone was recorded a few times. The chain combines TRBV5-1 with TRBJ2-1; 12 nucleotides match TRBD1. The CDR3 runs 15 residues. V trimming: 0 bases; J trimming: 7 bases; junction bases outside the gene matches: 2. Germline V lookup: CDR1 SGHRS, CDR2 YFSETQ. This CDR3 is CASSLGGQGANEQFF. In DNA form, the CDR3 reads TGCGCCAGCAGCTTGGGGGGACAGGGGGCGAATGAGCAGTTCTTC. The full variable domain, with the rest looked up from reference TRBV5-1 and TRBJ2-1, is KAGVTQTPRYLIKTRGQQVTLSCSPISGHRSVSWYQQTPGQGLQFLFEYFSETQRNKGNFPGRFSGRQFSNSRSEMNVSTLELGDSALYLCASSLGGQGANEQFFGPGTRLTVL.

In this sample, this clone turned up many times. This chain connects TRBV12-5 to TRBJ2-1; possibly TRBD2 for D (6 bases). Germline assignment: CDR1 LGHNT and CDR2 FRNRAP. This CDR3 contains 12 residues. CDR3 protein: CANGWGDNEQFF. The DNA for the CDR3 is TGTGCCAATGGCTGGGGGGACAATGAGCAGTTCTTC.

The chain has TRBV7-6 and TRBJ2-2; a possible D gene is TRBD2 (6 bases). V lost 5 bases and J 6 bases, leaving 16 bases between the germline ends. The CDR3 is 15 amino acids. Germline V lookup: CDR1 SGHVS, CDR2 FNYEAQ. The CDR3 DNA reads TGTGCCAGCAGCCTCGCCGGGACTGAGGCCGGGGAGCTGTTTTTT. It is translated as CASSLAGTEAGELFF. The entire variable domain, with the rest obtained from reference TRBV7-6 and TRBJ2-2, is as follows: GAGVSQSPRYKVTKRGQDVALRCDPISGHVSLYWYRQALGQGPEFLTYFNYEAQQDKSGLPNDRFSAERPEGSISTLTIQRTEQRDSAMYRCASSLAGTEAGELFFGEGSRLTVL.

This sequence joins TRBV29-1 and TRBJ1-1, with 7 bases lining up with TRBD1. Trimming at V came to 5 bases and at J to 0 bases, leaving 6 bases not matched to a gene. In germline, CDR1 is SQVTM, CDR2 ANQGSEA. The CDR3 has 14 residues. The CDR3 sequence: CSVKGAALNTEAFF. The CDR3 DNA reads as TGCAGCGTTAAGGGGGCTGCTCTGAACACTGAAGCTTTCTTT.

The CDR3 sequence is CASPPRAANTEAFF. CDR3 in DNA: TGTGCCAGTCCCCCCCGGGCCGCGAACACTGAAGCTTTCTTT. V and J are TRBV12-2 and TRBJ1-1. TRBV12-2 is reported as a pseudogene. CDR3 size: 14 residues.

The chain employs TRBV29-1 and TRBJ1-5; D remains ambiguous. The V end lost 8 bases, the J end lost 0 bases, and 17 bases lay between the germline ends. CDR3 length: 15 residues. In germline, CDR1 is SQVTM, CDR2 ANQGSEA. The CDR3 loop is CSPFWVTYSNQPQHF. In nucleotides, the CDR3 is TGCAGCCCCTTTTGGGTCACATATAGCAATCAGCCCCAGCATTTT.

Many counts were recorded for this clone. The chain links TRBV11-3 to TRBJ2-5; a weak D match, TRBD1 (5 bases). The CDR3 covers 14 residues. Trimming shortened V by 3 bases and J by 2 bases, and 10 bases separated the two germline ends. Germline V gene lookup returns CDR1 SGHNT and CDR2 YENEEA. The CDR3 coding sequence is TGTGCCAGCAGCTTTGGAACAGGTCAAGAGACCCAGTACTTC. This encodes CASSFGTGQETQYF.

This clone was counted between two and nine times. The chain employs TRBV5-1 and TRBJ2-7; 9 bases align to TRBD1. The V gene end was trimmed by 2 bases and the J gene end by 3 bases; junction bases not matched to a gene: 6. From germline, CDR1 is SGHRS and CDR2 YFSETQ. The CDR3 length is 15 residues. CDR3 sequence: CASSFPGQGVYEQYF. CDR3 coding DNA: TGCGCCAGCAGCTTCCCGGGACAGGGAGTCTACGAGCAGTACTTC. Full variable domain (rest looked up from reference TRBV5-1 and TRBJ2-7): KAGVTQTPRYLIKTRGQQVTLSCSPISGHRSVSWYQQTPGQGLQFLFEYFSETQRNKGNFPGRFSGRQFSNSRSEMNVSTLELGDSALYLCASSFPGQGVYEQYFGPGTRLTVT.

On this clone: Its ends do not fully match the called genes, so a read error is possible. The chain couples TRBV19 to TRBJ2-1; tentative D call: TRBD2 (6 bases). The CDR3 extends over 17 amino acids. From germline, CDR1 is LNHDA and CDR2 SQIVND (reference sequence). CDR3 residues: CASSILWGGRTYNEQFF. CDR3 DNA sequence: TGTGCCAGTAGTATACTTTGGGGAGGTCGCACCTATAATGAGCAGTTCTTC.

This clone has just one count. V is TRBV16 and J is TRBJ1-2; possible D gene TRBD1, 5 bases. The CDR3 is 13 amino acids. Germline V lookup: CDR1 KGHSY, CDR2 FQNENV. The V end was cut by 3 bases, the J end by 5 bases, with 10 bases between. CDR3 in DNA: TGTGCCAGCAGCCATCCCGACAGATATGGCTACACCTTC. Its protein product is CASSHPDRYGYTF.

The chain links TRBV10-1 to TRBJ2-1; 7 bases map to TRBD2. Losses at the gene ends were 7 bases for V and 3 bases for J; bases not matched to a gene: 9. Germline values: CDR1 WNHNN, CDR2 SYGVQD (reference sequence). CDR3 size: 15 residues. The chain's CDR3 is CASTRGGGSYNEQFF. The CDR3 region has the DNA TGCGCCAGCACCAGAGGCGGGGGAAGCTACAATGAGCAGTTCTTC.

The gene calls are TRBV9 and TRBJ2-3; 10 nucleotides agree with TRBD2. The CDR3 runs 15 residues. With 5 bases clipped from V and 3 bases from J, the junction kept 6 bases outside the gene matches. Germline loops: CDR1 SGDLS, CDR2 YYNGEE. The CDR3: CASSDASGSTDTQYF. DNA of the CDR3: TGTGCCAGCAGTGACGCTAGCGGGAGTACAGATACGCAGTATTTT.

This clone turned up a few times. J is TRBJ1-1 and V is TRBV18; D may be TRBD1 (6 bases). Trimming pared 4 bases from V and 5 bases from J, leaving 20 bases between. The germline gives CDR1 KGHSH, CDR2 LQKENI. The CDR3 totals 16 residues. The CDR3 coding sequence is TGTGCCAGCTCACGAGGGACGGCAGGGGCAGGTACTGAAGCTTTCTTT. Translation gives CASSRGTAGAGTEAFF. Together with reference TRBV18 and TRBJ1-1, the CDR3 gives the full variable domain: NAGVMQNPRHLVRRRGQEARLRCSPMKGHSHVYWYRQLPEEGLKFMVYLQKENIIDESGMPKERFSAEFPKEGPSILRIQQVVRGDSAAYFCASSRGTAGAGTEAFFGQGTRLTVV.

In DNA, the CDR3 is TGTGCCAGCTCCTCTTCTGGGAAATCGGGCTATGGCTACACCTTC. Translating it yields CASSSSGKSGYGYTF. V and J are TRBV18 and TRBJ1-2; D remains ambiguous. V gave up 6 bases and J gave up 4 bases, with 18 bases separating them. The CDR3 has 15 amino acids. Germline V gene data show CDR1 as KGHSH and CDR2 as LQKENI.

The rearrangement uses TRBV19 and TRBJ2-7; perhaps TRBD2 as D (8 bases). The V gene lost 11 bases and the J gene lost 5 bases, with 31 bases spanning the gap. The CDR3 extends over 17 amino acids. CDR1 is LNHDA, CDR2 SQIVND, per germline (reference sequence). The CDR3 region has the DNA TGTGCCGTCCGGGACAGTAAGACTAAGCGGGAGACCCACGAGCAGTACTTC. It encodes CAVRDSKTKRETHEQYF.

The sample holds a few counts of this clone. The CDR3 region has the DNA TGTGCCAGCAGCCAAGAGTGGGGGGGGCAGTTCTTC. It is translated as CASSQEWGGQFF. J is TRBJ2-1 and V is TRBV14; 7 bases are shared with TRBD2. The germline gives CDR1 SGHDN, CDR2 FVKESK. The CDR3 is 12 residues long. V lost 0 bases to trimming and J lost 12 bases; unmatched junction nucleotides: 2.

This clone was counted a few times. The J gene is TRBJ2-1, the V gene TRBV9; perhaps TRBD2 as D (6 bases). Trimming removed 4 bases at V and 6 bases at J, with 14 bases between. The germline V gene has CDR1 SGDLS and CDR2 YYNGEE. The length of the CDR3 is 14 residues. The CDR3 sequence: CASSIRLGTNEQFF. Written as DNA, the CDR3 is TGTGCCAGCAGCATCCGACTAGGGACCAATGAGCAGTTCTTC.

This clone was recorded only once. This sequence joins TRBV18 and TRBJ2-5; D gene ambiguous. With 6 bases removed from V and 5 bases from J, the gap between germline ends came to 10 bases. The CDR3 totals 12 residues. From germline, CDR1 is KGHSH and CDR2 LQKENI. The CDR3 reads CASSPKAETQYF. CDR3 coding DNA: TGTGCCAGCTCTCCTAAGGCGGAGACCCAGTACTTC.